These T cell receptor beta chains were read from a single sample in a study of T cell responses to AZD1222 COVID-19 vaccine. Method: immunoSEQ multiplex PCR; TCRdb's copy keeps in-frame clones and lacks some. The data contain over 55,000 clones, 65% to 85% of them singletons. The specimen comprised peripheral blood, sampled on day 0 of AZD1222 vaccination. Every receptor here comes from an adult in good health. Both conserved end residues are part of each CDR3. The order of the fields is D gene, J gene, V gene, clone size, CDR3 protein, CDR3 DNA. A D gene is named only where the DNA matches it firmly. The size of a clone is reported for some rows only, either as once, few or many, or as a class for expanded clones.

d_gene: TRBD2; j_gene: TRBJ2-1; v_gene: TRBV4-2; abundance: few; CDR3aa: CASSPRGAGSSYNEQFF; CDR3nt: TGTGCCAGCAGTCCCCGGGGAGCGGGGAGCTCCTACAATGAGCAGTTCTTC
d_gene: NA; j_gene: TRBJ2-2; v_gene: TRBV11-3; abundance: NA; CDR3aa: CASSLDVLVRGANTGELFF; CDR3nt: TGTGCCAGCAGCTTAGACGTCTTGGTACGAGGGGCGAACACCGGGGAGCTGTTTTTT
d_gene: NA; j_gene: TRBJ1-6; v_gene: TRBV11-2; abundance: NA; CDR3aa: CASSLDLQSPLHF; CDR3nt: TGTGCCAGCAGCTTAGATCTGCAATCACCCCTCCACTTT
d_gene: TRBD2; j_gene: TRBJ2-3; v_gene: TRBV11-3; abundance: once; CDR3aa: CASSPGGAGLDTQYF; CDR3nt: TGTGCCAGCAGCCCCGGGGGGGCCGGTCTTGATACGCAGTATTTT
d_gene: NA; j_gene: TRBJ1-5; v_gene: TRBV7-2; abundance: NA; CDR3aa: CASSQEPGGNQPQHF; CDR3nt: TGTGCCAGCAGCCAAGAGCCTGGAGGCAATCAGCCCCAGCATTTT
d_gene: NA; j_gene: TRBJ1-5; v_gene: TRBV7-8; abundance: NA; CDR3aa: CASSLEGGPNQPQHF; CDR3nt: TGTGCCAGCAGCTTAGAAGGGGGACCCAATCAGCCCCAGCATTTT
d_gene: NA; j_gene: TRBJ2-1; v_gene: TRBV5-1; abundance: NA; CDR3aa: CASSLGDVSYNEQFF; CDR3nt: TGCGCCAGCAGCTTGGGGGACGTCTCCTACAATGAGCAGTTCTTC
d_gene: NA; j_gene: TRBJ2-3; v_gene: TRBV18; abundance: NA; CDR3aa: CASSPPWTLRRTDTQYF; CDR3nt: TGTGCCAGCTCACCACCGTGGACCCTTAGGAGGACAGATACGCAGTATTTT
d_gene: NA; j_gene: TRBJ1-2; v_gene: TRBV10-3; abundance: few; CDR3aa: CAISGDSLVRYTF; CDR3nt: TGTGCCATCAGTGGAGACAGCCTTGTACGCTACACCTTC
d_gene: NA; j_gene: TRBJ1-5; v_gene: TRBV21-1; abundance: NA; CDR3aa: CASSTREPQHF; CDR3nt: TGTGCCAGCAGCACCCGTGAGCCCCAGCATTTT
d_gene: NA; j_gene: TRBJ1-2; v_gene: TRBV6-6; abundance: NA; CDR3aa: CASSYEIGYGYTF; CDR3nt: TGTGCCAGCAGTTACGAGATCGGATATGGCTACACCTTC
d_gene: NA; j_gene: TRBJ1-2; v_gene: TRBV4-1; abundance: NA; CDR3aa: CASSQEPGNYGYTF; CDR3nt: TGCGCCAGCAGCCAAGAGCCGGGCAACTATGGCTACACCTTC
d_gene: TRBD2; j_gene: TRBJ2-1; v_gene: TRBV4-3; abundance: few; CDR3aa: CASSQQRETYNEQFF; CDR3nt: TGCGCCAGCAGCCAACAGCGGGAGACCTACAATGAGCAGTTCTTC
d_gene: NA; j_gene: TRBJ1-2; v_gene: TRBV6-5; abundance: NA; CDR3aa: CASTEGGLGYGYTF; CDR3nt: TGTGCCAGCACCGAGGGGGGTTTGGGCTATGGCTACACCTTC
d_gene: TRBD2; j_gene: TRBJ2-3; v_gene: TRBV5-4; abundance: NA; CDR3aa: CASSPVAGGGTDTQYF; CDR3nt: TGTGCCAGCAGCCCGGTCGCGGGGGGGGGCACAGATACGCAGTATTTT
d_gene: NA; j_gene: TRBJ1-1; v_gene: TRBV13; abundance: once; CDR3aa: CASSFGQGRGATEAFF; CDR3nt: TGTGCCAGCAGCTTCGGGCAGGGGAGGGGGGCCACTGAAGCTTTCTTT
d_gene: TRBD2; j_gene: TRBJ2-7; v_gene: TRBV5-4; abundance: NA; CDR3aa: CASSAWSSGAHEQYF; CDR3nt: TGTGCCAGCAGCGCCTGGAGTAGCGGGGCCCACGAGCAGTACTTC
d_gene: NA; j_gene: TRBJ1-2; v_gene: TRBV7-2; abundance: once; CDR3aa: CASSLASDSSYGYTF; CDR3nt: TGTGCCAGCAGCTTAGCGTCTGACTCTAGCTATGGCTACACCTTC
d_gene: NA; j_gene: TRBJ1-1; v_gene: TRBV29-1; abundance: few; CDR3aa: CSVSPGWGMNTEAFF; CDR3nt: TGCAGCGTTTCCCCCGGTTGGGGCATGAACACTGAAGCTTTCTTT
d_gene: TRBD1; j_gene: TRBJ2-3; v_gene: TRBV6-1; abundance: NA; CDR3aa: CASSESAGGNTDTQYF; CDR3nt: TGTGCCAGCAGTGAATCGGCAGGGGGAAACACAGATACGCAGTATTTT
d_gene: NA; j_gene: TRBJ1-2; v_gene: TRBV12-3/TRBV12-4; abundance: NA; CDR3aa: CASSYLIVYGYTF; CDR3nt: TGTGCCAGCAGCTACCTGATCGTTTATGGCTACACCTTC
d_gene: TRBD1; j_gene: TRBJ2-7; v_gene: TRBV5-4; abundance: NA; CDR3aa: CASSRPGQGYRDEQYF; CDR3nt: TGTGCCAGCAGCAGGCCGGGACAGGGTTATCGAGACGAGCAGTACTTC
d_gene: NA; j_gene: TRBJ2-5; v_gene: TRBV11-1; abundance: NA; CDR3aa: CASSYLPGTSQETQYF; CDR3nt: TGTGCCAGCAGCTACCTTCCCGGGACTTCCCAAGAGACCCAGTACTTC
d_gene: TRBD2; j_gene: TRBJ2-1; v_gene: TRBV3-1/TRBV3-2; abundance: NA; CDR3aa: CASSQVGGGSYNEQFF; CDR3nt: TGTGCCAGCAGCCAAGTCGGCGGGGGTTCCTACAATGAGCAGTTCTTC
d_gene: TRBD1; j_gene: TRBJ1-1; v_gene: TRBV6-5; abundance: once; CDR3aa: CATLNPDRAFEAFF; CDR3nt: TGTGCCACCCTCAACCCCGACAGGGCCTTTGAAGCTTTCTTT
d_gene: NA; j_gene: TRBJ1-2; v_gene: TRBV19; abundance: NA; CDR3aa: CASSMSISLWNYGYTF; CDR3nt: TGTGCCAGTAGTATGTCTATAAGTCTATGGAACTATGGCTACACCTTC
d_gene: NA; j_gene: TRBJ1-2; v_gene: TRBV2; abundance: NA; CDR3aa: CARSRGRDYGYTF; CDR3nt: TGTGCCAGAAGCCGCGGCAGGGACTATGGCTACACCTTC
d_gene: NA; j_gene: TRBJ1-2; v_gene: TRBV30; abundance: NA; CDR3aa: CAWSPGTVGYTF; CDR3nt: TGTGCCTGGAGCCCAGGGACGGTTGGCTACACCTTC
d_gene: TRBD1; j_gene: TRBJ1-4; v_gene: TRBV7-9; abundance: few; CDR3aa: CASSSQTGRGEKLFF; CDR3nt: TGTGCCAGCAGCTCGCAGACAGGGCGGGGTGAAAAACTGTTTTTT
d_gene: NA; j_gene: TRBJ1-1; v_gene: TRBV6-4; abundance: once; CDR3aa: CASSLQGGASEAFF; CDR3nt: TGTGCCAGCAGTCTACAAGGGGGGGCCTCTGAAGCTTTCTTT
d_gene: NA; j_gene: TRBJ2-1; v_gene: TRBV6-5; abundance: once; CDR3aa: CASSYIAGREQFF; CDR3nt: TGTGCCAGCAGTTACATCGCCGGAAGGGAGCAGTTCTTC
d_gene: TRBD2; j_gene: TRBJ2-1; v_gene: TRBV3-1/TRBV3-2; abundance: NA; CDR3aa: CASSQAPSGVANEQFF; CDR3nt: TGTGCCAGCAGCCAAGCGCCCAGCGGGGTAGCTAATGAGCAGTTCTTC
d_gene: NA; j_gene: TRBJ2-7; v_gene: TRBV11-2; abundance: NA; CDR3aa: CASTFGVFYEQYF; CDR3nt: TGTGCCAGCACCTTTGGGGTCTTCTACGAGCAGTACTTC
d_gene: NA; j_gene: TRBJ2-1; v_gene: TRBV4-3; abundance: few; CDR3aa: CASSQDTDEYNEQFF; CDR3nt: TGCGCCAGCAGCCAAGATACGGACGAGTACAATGAGCAGTTCTTC
d_gene: TRBD1; j_gene: TRBJ2-5; v_gene: TRBV5-5; abundance: NA; CDR3aa: CASREEQGQETQYF; CDR3nt: TGTGCCAGCAGAGAAGAACAGGGGCAAGAGACCCAGTACTTC
d_gene: NA; j_gene: TRBJ2-7; v_gene: TRBV7-6; abundance: NA; CDR3aa: CASSLWGVRNEQYF; CDR3nt: TGTGCCAGCAGCTTATGGGGAGTGAGGAACGAGCAGTACTTC
d_gene: NA; j_gene: TRBJ1-4; v_gene: TRBV19; abundance: NA; CDR3aa: CASSPGVGPRNEKLFF; CDR3nt: TGTGCCAGTAGCCCAGGGGTGGGGCCCCGTAATGAAAAACTGTTTTTT
d_gene: NA; j_gene: TRBJ1-4; v_gene: TRBV4-2; abundance: NA; CDR3aa: CASSQASLGQTNEKLFF; CDR3nt: TGTGCCAGCAGCCAAGCGAGTCTGGGGCAAACTAATGAAAAACTGTTTTTT
d_gene: NA; j_gene: TRBJ1-2; v_gene: TRBV19; abundance: NA; CDR3aa: CASRLQGSSFNYGYTF; CDR3nt: TGTGCCAGCCGACTCCAGGGCAGCAGCTTTAACTATGGCTACACCTTC
d_gene: TRBD2; j_gene: TRBJ2-2; v_gene: TRBV28; abundance: NA; CDR3aa: CASSFSGGAGGELFF; CDR3nt: TGTGCCAGCAGTTTCAGCGGGGGGGCAGGCGGGGAGCTGTTTTTT
d_gene: NA; j_gene: TRBJ1-1; v_gene: TRBV9; abundance: NA; CDR3aa: CASSGRLDGTEAFF; CDR3nt: TGTGCCAGCAGCGGCCGCCTCGACGGCACTGAAGCTTTCTTT
d_gene: NA; j_gene: TRBJ2-7; v_gene: TRBV7-9; abundance: many; CDR3aa: CALSTARGEQYF; CDR3nt: TGTGCCCTTAGTACAGCCCGAGGGGAGCAGTACTTC
d_gene: TRBD1; j_gene: TRBJ1-2; v_gene: TRBV27; abundance: NA; CDR3aa: CASSLGQGLKGYTF; CDR3nt: TGTGCCAGCAGTTTAGGACAGGGGCTGAAGGGCTACACCTTC
d_gene: TRBD1; j_gene: TRBJ1-6; v_gene: TRBV9; abundance: NA; CDR3aa: CASSVTGTGESPLHF; CDR3nt: TGTGCCAGCAGCGTCACCGGGACAGGCGAGTCACCCCTCCACTTT
d_gene: NA; j_gene: TRBJ1-6; v_gene: TRBV15; abundance: NA; CDR3aa: CAIGKRLSSPLHF; CDR3nt: TGTGCCATCGGAAAACGGCTCAGTTCACCCCTCCACTTT